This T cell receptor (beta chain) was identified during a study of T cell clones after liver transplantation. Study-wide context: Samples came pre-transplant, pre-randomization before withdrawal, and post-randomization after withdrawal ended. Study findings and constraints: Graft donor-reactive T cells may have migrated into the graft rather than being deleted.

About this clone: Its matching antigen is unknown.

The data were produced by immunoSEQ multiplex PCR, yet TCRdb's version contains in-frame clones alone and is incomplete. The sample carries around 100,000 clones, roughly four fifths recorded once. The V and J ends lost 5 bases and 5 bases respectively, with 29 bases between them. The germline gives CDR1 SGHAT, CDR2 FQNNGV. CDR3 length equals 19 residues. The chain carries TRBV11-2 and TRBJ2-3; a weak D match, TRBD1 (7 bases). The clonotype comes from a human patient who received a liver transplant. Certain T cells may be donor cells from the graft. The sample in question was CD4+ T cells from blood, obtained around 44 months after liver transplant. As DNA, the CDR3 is TGTGCCAGCAGCCATGGGACAGTCCGCCTGGACCGGGAGAAAGATACGCAGTATTTT. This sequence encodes CASSHGTVRLDREKDTQYF.